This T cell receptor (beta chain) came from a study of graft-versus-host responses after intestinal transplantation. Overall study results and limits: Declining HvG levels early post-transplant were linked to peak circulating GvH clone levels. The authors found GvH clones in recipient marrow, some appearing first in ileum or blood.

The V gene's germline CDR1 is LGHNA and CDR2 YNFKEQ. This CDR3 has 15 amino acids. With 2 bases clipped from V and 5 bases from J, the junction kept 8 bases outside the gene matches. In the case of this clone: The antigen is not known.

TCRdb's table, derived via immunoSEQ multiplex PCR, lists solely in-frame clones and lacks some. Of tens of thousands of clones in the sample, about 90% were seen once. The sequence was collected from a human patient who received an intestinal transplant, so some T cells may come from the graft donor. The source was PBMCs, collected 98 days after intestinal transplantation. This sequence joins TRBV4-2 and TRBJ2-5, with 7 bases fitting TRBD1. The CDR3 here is CASSQPDRVVETQYF. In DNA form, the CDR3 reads TGTGCCAGCAGCCAACCCGACAGGGTGGTGGAGACCCAGTACTTC.